This TCR beta chain was captured in a study of T cells expressing NK-cell markers. Study-level findings and limits: The study did not resolve the HCMV specificity of expanded NKG2C+ T cell clones.

With the 5' RACE reads reprocessed, TCRdb shows one record per CDR3 protein and no DNA. Recorded here are some 300,000 distinct CDR3 sequences; the top ten clones represent roughly 0.4%. Comment on this clonotype: Its target is unknown.

The CDR3 is 15 residues long. Germline CDR1 reads SGHRS; CDR2 reads YFSETQ. The sequenced sample was blood T cells: a sorted CD56 or NKG2C T cell subset, CD4+ or CD8+ T cells, or bulk PBMC T cells (not recorded which). The V and J genes are TRBV5-1 and TRBJ2-3; TCRdb outputs TRBD1, but without DNA this stays unchecked. The clonotype comes from a man aged 18 to 29 in good health. CDR3 residues: CASSLGQGSADTQYF.